Listed below are T cell receptor beta chains from one sample, sequenced in a study of blood T cell repertoires in COVID-19. The protocol was immunoSEQ multiplex PCR, while the TCRdb copy is restricted to in-frame clones and leaves out a portion. The sample carries around 130,000 clones, roughly three quarters recorded once. Sequencing used peripheral blood. The receptors were sampled from a human donor in a cohort sampled during active COVID-19. The CDR3 runs from the conserved cysteine through the conserved F or W. The D gene is left open where the match is weak. A row's size may be missing; if present it is once, few, many or a size class.

d_gene	abundance	v_gene	j_gene	CDR3aa
TRBD1	once	TRBV5-1	TRBJ2-7	CASSFGQGANEQYF
TRBD1	-	TRBV5-1	TRBJ2-7	CASSILTRGQAEEQYF
TRBD1	few	TRBV27	TRBJ1-1	CASSFGTANTEAFF
-	-	TRBV4-1	TRBJ1-1	CASSQENEGEAFF
-	-	TRBV28	TRBJ1-5	CASSSLQPQHF
TRBD1	few	TRBV5-1	TRBJ1-2	CASSLATGGARGYTF
-	-	TRBV5-1	TRBJ1-1	CASSLSVRSPEAFF
TRBD2	-	TRBV7-9	TRBJ2-7	CASSLSSGSFSYEQYF
-	-	TRBV24-1	TRBJ1-2	CATSSSGFYGYTF
TRBD1	-	TRBV12-3/TRBV12-4	TRBJ1-2	CASSLRTGDGYTF
-	-	TRBV4-2	TRBJ1-1	CASSPLRTAPNTEAFF
-	-	TRBV7-3	TRBJ1-1	CASSPRYRVGTEAFF
-	-	TRBV19	TRBJ1-2	CASTTGPYGYTF
TRBD2	-	TRBV12-3/TRBV12-4	TRBJ2-7	CASGTSGTYEQYF
TRBD2	-	TRBV29-1	TRBJ2-7	CSVEASGRAYEQYF
-	-	TRBV3-1/TRBV3-2	TRBJ1-6	CASSQGVGYSPLHF
-	-	TRBV11-2	TRBJ1-5	CASSLQGGKDQPQHF
TRBD1	few	TRBV5-1	TRBJ1-1	CASRQGGSTEAFF
TRBD1	few	TRBV9	TRBJ2-7	CASSVGQSSYEQYF
-	-	TRBV7-6	TRBJ1-4	CASSLGQIDEKLFF
-	-	TRBV4-1	TRBJ2-7	CASSHGTSYEQYF
-	-	TRBV5-1	TRBJ2-7	CASSLEFGQGFDEQYF
-	-	TRBV7-8	TRBJ1-2	CASSPRTVPRDVGYTF
-	-	TRBV29-1	TRBJ1-1	CSARTENTEAFF
TRBD1	-	TRBV29-1	TRBJ1-2	CSGALGQGNYGYTF
-	-	TRBV29-1	TRBJ1-2	CSVRRGYGYTF
TRBD1	-	TRBV29-1	TRBJ2-7	CSARQGSEQYF
-	few	TRBV10-3	TRBJ2-7	CATGAPSYEQYF
TRBD2	-	TRBV10-1	TRBJ2-3	CASSEGAGGPTDTQYF
-	few	TRBV2	TRBJ1-1	CATSPPGFNGLEAFF
TRBD1	-	TRBV4-1	TRBJ1-1	CASSLTGANEAFF
TRBD2	-	TRBV5-8	TRBJ2-5	CASSLRPFLAGKETQYF
-	-	TRBV4-1	TRBJ2-7	CASRSRDSTNYEQYF
-	-	TRBV12-3/TRBV12-4	TRBJ2-2	CASKEENTGELFF
-	-	TRBV3-1/TRBV3-2	TRBJ2-1	CASSQEVTDEQFF
-	-	TRBV27	TRBJ1-1	CASSETENTEAFF
TRBD2	-	TRBV5-1	TRBJ2-1	CASHRTSGTYNEQFF
TRBD2	-	TRBV12-3/TRBV12-4	TRBJ2-7	CASSFGRTYEQYF
TRBD1	few	TRBV7-9	TRBJ2-7	CASSRQGAEQYF
-	-	TRBV14	TRBJ1-4	CASSGRVGEKLFF